A selection of T cell receptor beta chains follows, all from one sample in a study of cytomegalovirus exposure and HLA in healthy donors. The data were produced by immunoSEQ multiplex PCR, yet TCRdb's version contains in-frame clones alone and is incomplete. Found here are roughly 170,000 clones, 70% to 85% of them singletons; the top ten hold 1% to 1.5%. Specimen: PBMCs. The receptors were sampled from a girl aged 2-10 years in good health and CMV-seropositive. Each CDR3 is given with its conserved first and last residue. Fields, in order: D gene, J gene, clone size, V gene, CDR3 protein, CDR3 DNA. D genes are given only for firm matches. The size of a clone is reported for some rows only, either as once, few or many, or as a class for expanded clones.

. | TRBJ1-3 | . | TRBV25-1 | CASSALTGTGNTIYF | TGTGCCAGCAGTGCCCTAACGGGTACTGGAAACACCATATATTTT
TRBD2 | TRBJ2-1 | . | TRBV5-1 | CASSLAGLAGAPRDEQFF | TGCGCCAGCAGCTTGGCCGGGCTAGCGGGGGCCCCTAGGGATGAGCAGTTCTTC
. | TRBJ1-1 | . | TRBV10-1 | CASSQGIEDTEAFF | TGCGCCAGCAGTCAGGGGATTGAGGACACTGAAGCTTTCTTT
. | TRBJ1-6 | once | TRBV15 | CATSRDRAGSGSPLHF | TGTGCCACCAGCAGAGATCGGGCGGGGAGCGGTTCACCCCTCCACTTT
TRBD2 | TRBJ2-7 | . | TRBV18 | CASPPGTSGISPYF | TGTGCCAGCCCGCCCGGGACTAGCGGTATTTCTCCGTACTTC
TRBD2 | TRBJ2-7 | . | TRBV2 | CASSEGPGLAVYEQYF | TGTGCCAGCAGTGAAGGACCGGGACTAGCGGTGTACGAGCAGTACTTC
. | TRBJ2-3 | . | TRBV9 | CASSGHPGISDTQYF | TGTGCCAGCAGCGGCCACCCGGGGATATCAGATACGCAGTATTTT
. | TRBJ1-1 | few | TRBV4-1 | CASSQNQGKNTEAFF | TGCGCCAGCAGCCAAAATCAGGGGAAGAACACTGAAGCTTTCTTT
TRBD2 | TRBJ2-7 | . | TRBV30 | CAWSSGTIQDEQYF | TGTGCCTGGAGTAGCGGGACGATTCAGGACGAGCAGTACTTC
TRBD1 | TRBJ2-7 | . | TRBV7-6 | CASSSPGGQGMAEQYF | TGTGCCAGCAGCTCCCCCGGGGGACAGGGGATGGCCGAGCAGTACTTC
. | TRBJ1-5 | . | TRBV30 | CAWAMQGNQPQHF | TGTGCCTGGGCTATGCAGGGCAATCAGCCCCAGCATTTT
TRBD2 | TRBJ2-1 | . | TRBV6-5 | CASSPQRGYFNEQFF | TGTGCCAGCAGTCCCCAGCGGGGGTACTTCAATGAGCAGTTCTTC
. | TRBJ1-5 | once | TRBV2 | CAVSGQGMFLQPQHF | TGTGCCGTCTCTGGTCAGGGAATGTTCCTACAGCCCCAGCATTTT
TRBD1 | TRBJ1-5 | . | TRBV19 | CASSPRTGGRSNQPQHF | TGTGCCAGTAGCCCTCGGACAGGGGGCCGTAGCAATCAGCCCCAGCATTTT
. | TRBJ1-1 | . | TRBV18 | CASSLKATVAFF | TGTGCCAGCTCACTAAAGGCAACAGTGGCTTTCTTT
. | TRBJ2-3 | . | TRBV28 | CASGSRQPYTDTQYF | TGTGCCAGCGGATCAAGACAGCCTTACACAGATACGCAGTATTTT
TRBD1 | TRBJ1-1 | few | TRBV5-4 | CASSLDRSNTEAFF | TGTGCCAGCAGTCTGGACAGGTCGAACACTGAAGCTTTCTTT
. | TRBJ2-5 | once | TRBV11-2 | CASSQWARETQYF | TGTGCCAGCAGCCAATGGGCGCGTGAGACCCAGTACTTC
. | TRBJ1-4 | . | TRBV4-1 | CASSRAKSEGEKLFF | TGCGCCAGCAGCCGGGCGAAGTCGGAGGGGGAAAAACTGTTTTTT
TRBD1 | TRBJ2-3 | . | TRBV7-9 | CASSPADREADTQYF | TGTGCCAGCAGCCCGGCGGACAGGGAGGCAGATACGCAGTATTTT
. | TRBJ2-6 | . | TRBV19 | CASRSQGMTSGANVLTF | TGTGCCAGTAGGTCGCAGGGAATGACGTCTGGGGCCAACGTCCTGACTTTC
. | TRBJ1-1 | few | TRBV5-6 | CASRSNQGGTTEAFF | TGTGCCAGCAGATCGAACCAGGGTGGTACCACTGAAGCTTTCTTT
TRBD1 | TRBJ2-7 | . | TRBV27 | CASSRTGYEQYF | TGTGCCAGCAGCCGGACAGGGTACGAGCAGTACTTC
. | TRBJ1-5 | . | TRBV7-6 | CASSLGDGLGPQHF | TGTGCCAGCAGCTTAGGGGACGGACTAGGGCCCCAGCATTTT
. | TRBJ2-1 | . | TRBV6-6 | CASVEGDNEQFF | TGTGCCAGCGTAGAGGGAGACAATGAGCAGTTCTTC
TRBD1 | TRBJ1-3 | . | TRBV9 | CASSVGVGQTSGNTIYF | TGTGCCAGCAGCGTAGGGGTGGGACAGACCTCTGGAAACACCATATATTTT
TRBD1 | TRBJ1-2 | . | TRBV28 | CASSSGTGNGYTF | TGTGCCAGCAGTTCCGGGACAGGGAATGGCTACACCTTC
. | TRBJ1-5 | . | TRBV7-9 | CSSSLVVGEGRNQPQHF | TGTTCCAGCAGCTTAGTGGTTGGGGAGGGTCGCAATCAGCCCCAGCATTTT
. | TRBJ1-1 | . | TRBV5-1 | CASSAKTGRNTEAFF | TGCGCCAGCAGCGCGAAAACGGGTCGTAACACTGAAGCTTTCTTT
. | TRBJ1-1 | . | TRBV7-3 | CASGRGGNTEAFF | TGTGCCAGCGGGAGGGGGGGAAACACTGAAGCTTTCTTT
TRBD1 | TRBJ1-1 | . | TRBV6-4 | CASSFRTGTEAFF | TGTGCCAGCAGCTTTCGGACAGGCACTGAAGCTTTCTTT
. | TRBJ2-1 | . | TRBV20-1 | CSAPDYWEQFF | TGCAGTGCTCCCGACTATTGGGAGCAGTTCTTC
. | TRBJ1-1 | . | TRBV9 | CASSVEGQGVHTEAFF | TGTGCCAGCAGCGTAGAAGGGCAGGGTGTGCACACTGAAGCTTTCTTT